The clone carrying this TCR beta chain was seen only once. There are 13 residues in the CDR3. Per germline, CDR1 MDHEN and CDR2 SYDVKM. V lost 6 bases and J 6 bases, leaving 12 bases between the germline ends. These data belong to a study of T cell changes during pregnancy in multiple sclerosis. Clones were sequenced by immunoSEQ multiplex PCR, and TCRdb holds only the in-frame ones, with some missing. The sample has more than 25,000 clones, approximately 86% seen once. The sample consisted of CD8+ T cells from peripheral blood mononuclear cells, taken in the first trimester of pregnancy. V usage is TRBV28 and J usage is TRBJ1-5; D is perhaps TRBD1 (6 bases). The sequence derives from a female donor with multiple sclerosis, enrolled in a pregnancy study. The CDR3 here is CASSSGAGQPQHF. Here the CDR3 DNA reads TGTGCCAGCAGCTCAGGGGCAGGTCAGCCCCAGCATTTT.